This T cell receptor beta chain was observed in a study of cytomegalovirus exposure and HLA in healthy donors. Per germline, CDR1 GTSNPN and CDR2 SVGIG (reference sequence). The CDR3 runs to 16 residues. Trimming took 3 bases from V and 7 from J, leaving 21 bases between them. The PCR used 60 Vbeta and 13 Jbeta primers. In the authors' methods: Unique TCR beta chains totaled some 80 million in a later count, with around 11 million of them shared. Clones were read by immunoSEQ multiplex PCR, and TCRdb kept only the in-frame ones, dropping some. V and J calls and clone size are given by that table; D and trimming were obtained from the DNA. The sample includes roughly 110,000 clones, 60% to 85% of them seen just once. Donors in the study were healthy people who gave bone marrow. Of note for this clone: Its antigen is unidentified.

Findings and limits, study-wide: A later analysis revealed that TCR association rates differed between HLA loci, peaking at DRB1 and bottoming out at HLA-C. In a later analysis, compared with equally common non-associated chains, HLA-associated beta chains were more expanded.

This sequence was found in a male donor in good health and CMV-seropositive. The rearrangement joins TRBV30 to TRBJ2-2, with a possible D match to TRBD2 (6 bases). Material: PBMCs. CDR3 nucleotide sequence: TGTGCCTGGAGACCAACCGGGACGGAGACTAGCGGGGAGCTGTTTTTT. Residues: CAWRPTGTETSGELFF.